A selection of T cell receptor beta chains follows, all from one sample in a study of cytomegalovirus exposure and HLA in healthy donors. Data came from immunoSEQ multiplex PCR; TCRdb stores just in-frame clones and leaves some out. The sample carries some 65,000 clones, approximately 93% recorded once. The sequencing sample was made of PBMCs. These receptors all stem from a man between 18 and 29 years old in good health and CMV-seropositive. Each CDR3 is given with its conserved first and last residue. Each record gives: CDR3 length, J gene, V gene, D gene, clone size, CDR3 DNA, CDR3 protein. A D gene is named only where the DNA matches it firmly. Expanded clones are given a class, and other clones once, few, many or no size at all.

length: 11
J: TRBJ1-2
V: TRBV2
D: -
size: -
DNA: TGTGCCAGCCTTTCTAACTATGGCTACACCTTC
CDR3: CASLSNYGYTF

length: 16
J: TRBJ1-1
V: TRBV27
D: TRBD1
size: -
DNA: TGTGCCAGCAAACCCGGGACAGGGTTGGTGAACACTGAAGCTTTCTTT
CDR3: CASKPGTGLVNTEAFF

length: 14
J: TRBJ1-3
V: TRBV2
D: -
size: -
DNA: TGTGCCAGAGGCGGACAGAGCTCTGGAAACACCATATATTTT
CDR3: CARGGQSSGNTIYF

length: 14
J: TRBJ2-7
V: TRBV6-5
D: TRBD1
size: -
DNA: TGTGCCAGCAGTTACTCCCCTGGGGACAGGGAGCAGTACTTC
CDR3: CASSYSPGDREQYF

length: 15
J: TRBJ1-5
V: TRBV6-5
D: TRBD1
size: -
DNA: TGTGCCAGCAGGAGTCTCGACAGGGTCAATCAGCCCCAGCATTTT
CDR3: CASRSLDRVNQPQHF

length: 16
J: TRBJ1-1
V: TRBV11-3
D: TRBD1
size: once
DNA: TGTGCCAGCAGCCGGAGCGGACAGGGAGGTTCAGGTGAAGCTTTCTTT
CDR3: CASSRSGQGGSGEAFF

length: 14
J: TRBJ2-1
V: TRBV9
D: -
size: -
DNA: TGTGCCAGCAGCGTAGTAGGGAGGGGGAATGAGCAGTTCTTC
CDR3: CASSVVGRGNEQFF

length: 15
J: TRBJ2-2
V: TRBV9
D: TRBD1
size: once
DNA: TGTGCCAGCGCCGGGGGGACAGGGGTTCCCGGGGAGCTGTTTTTT
CDR3: CASAGGTGVPGELFF

length: 14
J: TRBJ1-1
V: TRBV7-3
D: -
size: -
DNA: TGTGCCAGCAGCTTAACTTCGGGGGACACTGAAGCTTTCTTT
CDR3: CASSLTSGDTEAFF

length: 18
J: TRBJ2-6
V: TRBV5-1
D: -
size: -
DNA: TGCGCCAGCAGCTTGGCCCAGCAGGGTTCAGGTGGGGCCAACGTCCTGACTTTC
CDR3: CASSLAQQGSGGANVLTF

length: 16
J: TRBJ2-7
V: TRBV11-3
D: -
size: medium-sized
DNA: TGTGCCAGCAGCTTAGTCCCGACAGTCCGCTCCTACGAGCAGTACTTC
CDR3: CASSLVPTVRSYEQYF

length: 15
J: TRBJ2-1
V: TRBV18
D: TRBD2
size: -
DNA: TGTGCCAGCTCTGTAGCGGGCAGCTCCTACAATGAGCAGTTCTTC
CDR3: CASSVAGSSYNEQFF

length: 13
J: TRBJ1-1
V: TRBV10-3
D: TRBD1
size: -
DNA: TGTGCCATCCGAACAGGGGTGGATGCTGAAGCTTTCTTT
CDR3: CAIRTGVDAEAFF

length: 11
J: TRBJ1-1
V: TRBV25-1
D: -
size: -
DNA: TGTGCCAGTACAACAGCCACTGAAGCTTTCTTT
CDR3: CASTTATEAFF

length: 15
J: TRBJ1-5
V: TRBV15
D: TRBD1
size: -
DNA: TGTGCCACCAGCAGTGACAGGGCCCCAAATCAGCCCCAGCATTTT
CDR3: CATSSDRAPNQPQHF

length: 17
J: TRBJ2-3
V: TRBV7-6
D: TRBD2
size: -
DNA: TGTGCCAGCAGCTTCATGCGGGCTAGCGGGTCCACAGATACGCAGTATTTT
CDR3: CASSFMRASGSTDTQYF

length: 15
J: TRBJ1-5
V: TRBV19
D: TRBD1
size: once
DNA: TGTGCCAGTAGTATAGCGGGACAGGGCGGTCAGCCCCAGCATTTT
CDR3: CASSIAGQGGQPQHF

length: 14
J: TRBJ2-7
V: TRBV30
D: TRBD2
size: -
DNA: TGTGCCTGCGATCGTAGCGGGAGCTCCTACGAGCAGTACTTC
CDR3: CACDRSGSSYEQYF

length: 14
J: TRBJ1-1
V: TRBV27
D: TRBD1
size: -
DNA: TGTGCCAGCAGGCAACAGGGGGTCGGCACTGAAGCTTTCTTT
CDR3: CASRQQGVGTEAFF

length: 18
J: TRBJ1-5
V: TRBV19
D: -
size: -
DNA: TGTGCCAGTAGTATAGCTGCGTGGGGGGAATATAGCAATCAGCCCCAGCATTTT
CDR3: CASSIAAWGEYSNQPQHF

length: 13
J: TRBJ1-4
V: TRBV4-3
D: -
size: once
DNA: TGCGCCAGCAGCCAAGTACAGGGCGAAAAACTGTTTTTT
CDR3: CASSQVQGEKLFF

length: 15
J: TRBJ1-1
V: TRBV11-2
D: -
size: -
DNA: TGTGCCAGCAGCTCGACGCACGAACTAAACACTGAAGCTTTCTTT
CDR3: CASSSTHELNTEAFF

length: 19
J: TRBJ2-7
V: TRBV5-1
D: TRBD2
size: -
DNA: TGCGCCAGCAGCCTTCCGGGACTAGCGGGAGGGGAGTGGTCCTACGAGCAGTACTTC
CDR3: CASSLPGLAGGEWSYEQYF

length: 15
J: TRBJ2-1
V: TRBV18
D: TRBD2
size: -
DNA: TGTGCCAGCTCACCACGTAGCGGGATGGACAATGAGCAGTTCTTC
CDR3: CASSPRSGMDNEQFF

length: 12
J: TRBJ2-7
V: TRBV27
D: -
size: -
DNA: TGTGCCAGCAGGAGGAGCTCCTACGAGCAGTACTTC
CDR3: CASRRSSYEQYF